This entry features one TCR beta chain sequence. What it binds is unknown. This entry comes from a study of shared clonotypes between healthy human individuals. V shed 0 bases and J shed 7 bases, with 13 bases lying between them. Germline assignment: CDR1 SGHRS and CDR2 YFSETQ. The CDR3 totals 15 residues. At the deep level, the assay was run. Researchers divided each subset's genomic DNA evenly across several immunoSEQ plates. Measured with immunoSEQ multiplex PCR; TCRdb has only the in-frame clones, and not every one. The sample yields over 1.4 million clones, roughly 96% seen once. Regarding the study as a whole: Of the naive CD4 clonotypes, roughly 5% were shared across a few donors. Generally, naive subsets came out with larger estimated richness than memory subsets.

Sequenced sample: naive CD4+ T cells sorted from blood. The subset denotes: CD45RA+ positively selected. This receptor was identified in a man aged 25 to 40 in good health. This sequence joins TRBV5-1 and TRBJ2-2, with TRBD1 as a possible D gene (6 bases). CDR3 sequence: CASSLGAGVIGELFF. The CDR3 DNA follows: TGCGCCAGCAGCTTGGGGGCAGGGGTTATCGGGGAGCTGTTTTTT.